Listed below are T cell receptor beta chains from one sample, sequenced in a study of T cells in Graves' hyperthyroidism and ophthalmopathy. TCRdb fed the multiplex PCR reads into MiXCR, producing one record per CDR3 protein. The sample records roughly 520,000 distinct CDR3 sequences, less than 25% being singletons. Material: blood. These receptors all come from a woman aged 25 to 39 with Graves' ophthalmopathy. CDR3s include the opening cysteine and the closing phenylalanine or tryptophan. The order of the fields is D gene, V gene, clone size, J gene, CDR3 protein, CDR3 DNA. A D gene is named only where the DNA matches it firmly. Clone size is shown for a subset of rows, as once, few, many or a class of expanded clone.

TRBD2	TRBV3-1	many	TRBJ2-7	CASSQVMRGGYEQYF	TGTGCCAGCAGCCAAGTAATGCGCGGGGGGTACGAGCAGTACTTC
TRBD1	TRBV3-1	NA	TRBJ2-7	CASSPSSTGNPYEQYF	TGTGCCAGCAGCCCTTCCTCGACAGGGAATCCCTACGAGCAGTACTTC
NA	TRBV10-3	few	TRBJ1-3	CVSCEEPGTSGNTIYF	TGTGTCAGCTGTGAGGAACCCGGGACATCTGGAAACACCATATATTTT
TRBD1	TRBV29-1	NA	TRBJ2-7	CSVEVFISIQGRGLFEQYF	TGCAGCGTTGAAGTTTTTATAAGCATCCAGGGCAGGGGGCTGTTCGAGCAGTACTTC
NA	TRBV30	many	TRBJ2-2	CAWRALRAGELFF	TGTGCCTGGAGGGCCCTCCGGGCCGGGGAGCTGTTTTTT
NA	TRBV20-1	NA	TRBJ2-7	CSARDPQGSSYEQYF	TGCAGTGCTAGAGATCCCCAGGGAAGCTCCTACGAGCAGTACTTC
NA	TRBV6-2/TRBV6-3	NA	TRBJ1-5	CASSPSIGYSNQPQHF	TGTGCCAGCAGCCCCAGTATAGGCTATAGCAATCAGCCTCAGCATTTT
NA	TRBV6-1	few	TRBJ2-4	CASSETSLGNAAGKNIQYF	TGTGCCAGCAGTGAAACGTCTCTGGGGAACGCGGCTGGGAAAAACATTCAGTACTTC
NA	TRBV20-1	many	TRBJ1-5	CSANSRDHGGNQPQHF	TGCAGTGCCAATTCCAGGGACCATGGGGGAAATCAGCCCCAGCATTTT
NA	TRBV10-3	many	TRBJ2-2	CAIRAENTGELFF	TGTGCCATACGGGCAGAGAACACCGGGGAGCTGTTTTTT
NA	TRBV19	many	TRBJ1-2	CASSIGLQYDGYTF	TGTGCCAGTAGTATAGGACTGCAGTACGATGGCTACACCTTC
NA	TRBV25-1	NA	TRBJ1-2	CASSEPGTVYGYTF	TGTGCCAGCAGTGAACCCGGGACGGTCTATGGCTACACCTTC
NA	TRBV7-2	NA	TRBJ1-3	CASSSLGTIYF	TGTGCCAGCAGCTCCCTCGGCACCATATATTTT
NA	TRBV6-2/TRBV6-3	many	TRBJ2-7	CASGLNPYEQYF	TGTGCTTCGGGACTGAACCCCTACGAGCAGTACTTC
NA	TRBV11-2	many	TRBJ1-2	CASSLVGVANYGYTF	TGTGCCAGCAGCTTAGTAGGGGTGGCTAACTATGGCTACACCTTC
NA	TRBV5-1	many	TRBJ2-2	CASWDLNTGELFF	TGCGCCAGCTGGGATTTGAACACCGGGGAGCTGTTTTTT
TRBD1	TRBV6-1	NA	TRBJ1-2	CASGQGAGGYTF	TGTGCCAGCGGACAGGGGGCGGGTGGCTACACCTTC
TRBD1	TRBV5-1	NA	TRBJ1-2	CASSSNDRGDYGYTF	TGCGCCAGCAGCTCCAATGACAGGGGCGACTATGGCTACACCTTC
NA	TRBV2	NA	TRBJ1-2	CASSSGTLRYGYTF	TGTGCCAGCAGCTCCGGGACGTTACGGTATGGCTACACCTTC
NA	TRBV11-2	many	TRBJ2-7	CASSLDSAQPYEQYF	TGTGCCAGCAGCTTAGATAGTGCACAGCCCTACGAGCAGTACTTC
NA	TRBV11-1	NA	TRBJ1-3	CASGLTGSGNTIYF	TGTGCCAGCGGTCTCACAGGGTCTGGAAACACCATATATTTT
TRBD1	TRBV7-9	many	TRBJ1-2	CASSPGQLYGYTF	TGTGCCAGCAGCCCGGGACAGCTGTATGGCTACACCTTC
NA	TRBV6-2/TRBV6-3	many	TRBJ1-5	CASSYPSRGRYSNQPQHF	TGTGCCAGCAGTTATCCCAGCAGAGGCCGTTATAGCAATCAGCCCCAGCATTTT
NA	TRBV6-1	once	TRBJ2-7	CASSVAVSNEQYF	TGTGCCAGCAGTGTTGCAGTTTCGAACGAGCAGTACTTC
NA	TRBV12-3/TRBV12-4	many	TRBJ1-2	CASSLEQGPGYGYTF	TGTGCCAGCAGTTTAGAGCAGGGGCCTGGGTATGGCTACACCTTC
NA	TRBV6-1	many	TRBJ1-1	CASDNGNTEAFF	TGTGCCAGCGATAACGGCAACACTGAAGCTTTCTTT
TRBD2	TRBV6-4	NA	TRBJ2-5	CASSEIAGGRETQYF	TGTGCCAGCAGTGAAATAGCGGGGGGCCGGGAGACCCAGTACTTC
TRBD2	TRBV6-2/TRBV6-3	NA	TRBJ2-5	CASRQPSGGAGETQYF	TGTGCCAGCAGACAACCTAGCGGGGGGGCCGGAGAGACCCAGTACTTC
NA	TRBV6-1	NA	TRBJ1-2	CASPQGPNYGYTF	TGTGCCAGCCCACAGGGCCCTAACTATGGCTACACCTTC
NA	TRBV20-1	once	TRBJ2-7	CSATERVWSYEQYF	TGCAGCGCCACGGAGCGGGTTTGGTCCTACGAGCAGTACTTC
NA	TRBV28	few	TRBJ2-2	CASSPGGHTGELFF	TGTGCCAGCAGTCCCGGGGGTCACACCGGGGAGCTGTTTTTT
NA	TRBV7-4	many	TRBJ2-7	CASSSRSPWMSYEQYF	TGTGCCAGCAGCTCGAGGTCACCCTGGATGTCCTACGAGCAGTACTTC
NA	TRBV7-3	NA	TRBJ1-1	CASSLTTGTRGEAFF	TGTGCCAGCAGCTTAACGACCGGGACTAGAGGAGAAGCTTTCTTT
NA	TRBV12-3/TRBV12-4	NA	TRBJ1-2	CASSLHDSSGYTF	TGTGCCAGCAGTCTGCATGACAGCTCTGGCTACACCTTC
NA	TRBV7-8	few	TRBJ1-2	CASSSANAKIAYGFTF	TGTGCCAGCAGCTCAGCTAACGCCAAGATAGCTTATGGCTTCACCTTC
TRBD1	TRBV29-1	many	TRBJ1-2	CSVVLTGGAGYTF	TGCAGCGTTGTTTTGACAGGGGGCGCCGGCTACACCTTC
NA	TRBV2	many	TRBJ1-3	CASSPDGSKSSGNTIYF	TGTGCCAGCAGTCCGGACGGATCAAAATCCTCTGGAAACACCATATATTTT
TRBD2	TRBV11-2	NA	TRBJ2-5	CASSRLAGETQYF	TGTGCCAGCAGCCGACTAGCAGGGGAGACCCAGTACTTC
NA	TRBV18	NA	TRBJ2-2	CASSPPNGGRTGELFF	TGTGCCAGCTCACCACCGAACGGGGGGCGAACCGGGGAGCTGTTTTTT
NA	TRBV6-2/TRBV6-3	few	TRBJ1-1	CASSYSTGQIWTEAFF	TGTGCCAGCAGTTACTCAACAGGACAGATCTGGACTGAAGCTTTCTTT
NA	TRBV3-1	NA	TRBJ1-1	CASSQSGEAFF	TGTGCCAGCAGCCAATCAGGGGAAGCTTTCTTT